Listed below are T cell receptor beta chains from one sample, sequenced in a study of OX40 agonist ivuxolimab in advanced cancers. The table came from immunoSEQ multiplex PCR; TCRdb's copy has only in-frame clones and leaves some out. The table shows about 53,000 clones, with approximately 91% occurring only once. The material sequenced was CD4+ or CD8+ T cells sorted from blood, taken in a trial of the OX40 agonist ivuxolimab. All receptors come from an adult with an advanced solid tumor such as melanoma, head and neck, liver or kidney cancer. Each CDR3 is given with its conserved first and last residue. Each record gives: J gene, V gene, clone size, D gene, CDR3 protein, CDR3 DNA. A D gene is named only where the DNA matches it firmly. Where a row states a size, it is once, few, many or the class of an expanded clone; other rows omit it.

TRBJ2-5	TRBV9	once	TRBD2	CASSLGTSGSQETQYF	TGTGCCAGCAGCCTCGGGACTAGCGGGTCCCAAGAGACCCAGTACTTC
TRBJ2-1	TRBV18	.	.	CASSPRLGLDNEQFF	TGTGCCAGCTCACCTCGATTGGGACTCGACAATGAGCAGTTCTTC
TRBJ2-2	TRBV10-2	.	.	CASRFDRIPTGELFF	TGCGCCAGCCGATTCGACAGGATCCCCACCGGGGAGCTGTTTTTT
TRBJ2-3	TRBV2	.	TRBD2	CASGPGLAGTDTQYF	TGTGCCAGCGGACCGGGACTAGCGGGCACAGATACGCAGTATTTT
TRBJ2-1	TRBV11-2	.	.	CASSLWTQGRDEQFF	TGTGCCAGCAGCTTATGGACTCAGGGGAGGGATGAGCAGTTCTTC
TRBJ1-1	TRBV5-8	.	.	CASSLGGRTETRNTEAFF	TGTGCCAGCAGCTTGGGTGGTAGGACAGAGACTAGGAACACTGAAGCTTTCTTT
TRBJ1-6	TRBV30	.	.	CAWIPHLLRSYNSPLHF	TGTGCCTGGATACCCCACCTCCTCCGATCCTATAATTCACCCCTCCACTTT
TRBJ2-7	TRBV6-5	.	TRBD1	CASSYSNGQAKQYF	TGTGCCAGCAGTTATTCGAACGGACAGGCGAAGCAGTACTTC
TRBJ1-2	TRBV19	.	.	CASSRDTSNYGYTF	TGTGCCAGTAGTAGGGACACCTCTAACTATGGCTACACCTTC
TRBJ1-4	TRBV5-1	.	.	CASSLLARVGNEKLFF	TGCGCCAGCAGCCTGCTTGCGAGGGTGGGGAACGAAAAACTGTTTTTT
TRBJ1-5	TRBV27	few	.	CASRHISGNQPQHF	TGTGCCAGCAGGCATATTAGCGGCAATCAGCCCCAGCATTTT
TRBJ2-1	TRBV7-7	few	TRBD2	CASSLGGGNNEQFF	TGTGCTAGCAGCTTAGGCGGGGGGAACAATGAGCAGTTCTTC
TRBJ1-1	TRBV14	few	.	CASSQTLNTEAFF	TGTGCCAGCAGCCAAACACTGAACACTGAAGCTTTCTTT
TRBJ2-2	TRBV5-5	.	.	CASSSGSPNTGELFF	TGTGCCAGCAGTTCAGGGTCCCCGAACACCGGGGAGCTGTTTTTT
TRBJ2-7	TRBV5-6	.	.	CASSLQGNPYEQYF	TGTGCCAGCAGCTTACAGGGTAATCCCTACGAGCAGTACTTC
TRBJ2-5	TRBV6-1	.	.	CASNPGREETQYF	TGTGCCAGCAACCCTGGCCGGGAAGAGACCCAGTACTTC
TRBJ1-2	TRBV6-5	.	.	CASSFRGNGYTF	TGTGCCAGCAGTTTCAGGGGTAATGGCTACACCTTC
TRBJ1-1	TRBV10-2	.	TRBD1	CASSEPGQGNTEAFF	TGCGCCAGCAGTGAGCCGGGACAGGGAAACACTGAAGCTTTCTTT
TRBJ2-7	TRBV5-6	once	.	CASSFGSADEQYF	TGTGCCAGCAGCTTCGGATCGGCGGACGAGCAGTACTTC
TRBJ2-5	TRBV19	.	.	CASSIRFGGEAQYF	TGTGCCAGTAGTATTAGGTTTGGGGGCGAGGCCCAGTACTTC
TRBJ2-5	TRBV7-8	few	.	CASSPQVIVQETQYF	TGTGCCAGCAGCCCGCAGGTCATAGTTCAAGAGACCCAGTACTTC
TRBJ1-1	TRBV28	few	TRBD1	CASSLLDRGNTEAFF	TGTGCCAGCAGCTTATTGGACAGGGGGAACACTGAAGCTTTCTTT
TRBJ1-1	TRBV4-1	.	TRBD1	CASSRYQGTGLNTEAFF	TGCGCCAGCAGCCGCTATCAGGGGACAGGTCTCAACACTGAAGCTTTCTTT
TRBJ2-7	TRBV4-1	.	TRBD1	CASSQADRVYEQYF	TGCGCCAGCAGCCAGGCGGACAGGGTCTACGAGCAGTACTTC
TRBJ2-3	TRBV5-6	.	TRBD2	CASSSLLAGERYTQYF	TGTGCCAGCAGCTCCCTCCTAGCGGGAGAGCGTTATACGCAGTATTTT
TRBJ2-7	TRBV7-2	.	.	CASSQNDRSWGYEQYF	TGTGCCAGCAGCCAGAACGACAGGAGTTGGGGTTACGAGCAGTACTTC
TRBJ1-5	TRBV28	.	TRBD1	CASILGAGGNQPQHF	TGTGCCAGCATCCTGGGGGCAGGGGGTAATCAGCCCCAGCATTTT
TRBJ2-3	TRBV29-1	.	.	CSVDGSTDTQYF	TGCAGCGTTGACGGGAGTACAGATACGCAGTATTTT
TRBJ2-7	TRBV9	.	TRBD1	CASSVSGTGVNEQYF	TGTGCCAGCAGCGTATCCGGGACAGGAGTCAACGAGCAGTACTTC
TRBJ1-3	TRBV7-2	.	TRBD1	CASSRTGSSGNTIYF	TGTGCCAGCAGCCGGACAGGGAGCTCTGGAAACACCATATATTTT
TRBJ1-1	TRBV11-2	few	TRBD1	CASSPRQGNTEAFF	TGTGCCAGCAGCCCCCGACAGGGGAACACTGAAGCTTTCTTT
TRBJ2-7	TRBV19	.	.	CASSPDSTPSSSEQYF	TGTGCCAGTAGTCCCGACTCGACACCTTCATCCTCCGAGCAGTACTTC
TRBJ1-2	TRBV5-1	.	TRBD1	CASSLADRGYGYTF	TGCGCCAGCAGCTTAGCTGACAGGGGGTATGGCTACACCTTC
TRBJ2-7	TRBV2	.	.	CASSDGGQTYEQYF	TGTGCCAGCAGTGACGGGGGACAGACCTACGAGCAGTACTTC
TRBJ1-5	TRBV28	.	.	CASSAVDQPQHF	TGTGCCAGCAGTGCAGTCGACCAGCCCCAGCATTTT
TRBJ1-2	TRBV4-2	once	.	CASSQDTGTVIGYGYTF	TGTGCCAGCAGCCAAGACACGGGGACCGTGATAGGGTATGGCTACACCTTC
TRBJ2-5	TRBV13	.	TRBD2	CASSSDSGGALETQYF	TGTGCCAGCAGCTCTGATAGCGGGGGGGCCTTAGAGACCCAGTACTTC
TRBJ2-1	TRBV7-3	.	.	CASSLSGVGRDVDNEQFF	TGTGCCAGCAGCTTAAGTGGGGTGGGCAGGGACGTGGACAATGAGCAGTTCTTC
TRBJ2-7	TRBV11-3	.	.	CASSLEGRGTYEQYF	TGTGCCAGCAGCTTAGAAGGCAGGGGCACCTACGAGCAGTACTTC
TRBJ2-6	TRBV1	.	.	CTSSQVKYTGDSSGANVLTF	TGCACCAGCAGCCAAGTAAAATATACAGGGGACTCCTCTGGGGCCAACGTCCTGACTTTC
TRBJ2-2	TRBV6-5	.	TRBD1	CASGGTGIGELFF	TGTGCCAGCGGCGGGACAGGGATCGGGGAGCTGTTTTTT
TRBJ2-1	TRBV7-9	.	TRBD2	CASSLYSGRFNEQFF	TGTGCCAGCAGCTTATACAGCGGGAGGTTCAATGAGCAGTTCTTC
TRBJ2-2	TRBV6-5	few	TRBD1	CASSGDRGGSGELFF	TGTGCCAGCAGTGGGGACAGGGGAGGATCCGGGGAGCTGTTTTTT
TRBJ2-5	TRBV7-9	once	TRBD2	CASSRGGETQYF	TGTGCCAGCAGCCGGGGGGGCGAGACCCAGTACTTC
TRBJ2-5	TRBV11-1	.	TRBD2	CASSLGLARETQYF	TGTGCCAGCAGCCTCGGACTAGCGAGGGAGACCCAGTACTTC
TRBJ1-2	TRBV28	once	.	CAITVGTNYGYTF	TGTGCCATTACCGTGGGGACTAACTATGGCTACACCTTC
TRBJ2-1	TRBV29-1	.	TRBD1	CSGRQGAPLEQFF	TGCAGCGGGAGACAGGGGGCGCCCCTTGAGCAGTTCTTC
TRBJ2-7	TRBV4-1	.	.	CASSQDPRGAQGYEQYF	TGCGCCAGCAGCCAAGACCCTCGGGGGGCCCAAGGTTACGAGCAGTACTTC
TRBJ2-7	TRBV7-9	.	.	CASSPLEEQYF	TGTGCCAGCAGCCCCCTTGAAGAGCAGTACTTC
TRBJ2-1	TRBV5-8	.	TRBD2	CASSRRGGSSYNEQFF	TGTGCCAGCAGCCGCCGGGGGGGCAGCTCCTACAATGAGCAGTTCTTC
TRBJ1-2	TRBV5-4	.	.	CASSSGYYGYTF	TGTGCCAGCAGCTCGGGGTACTATGGCTACACCTTC
TRBJ1-2	TRBV27	.	.	CASSLSNIRTVTGYTF	TGTGCCAGCAGTTTATCTAATATCCGGACAGTAACAGGCTACACCTTC
TRBJ1-3	TRBV5-3	.	.	CARSRRPTSGNTIYF	TGTGCCAGAAGCCGGAGACCGACCTCTGGAAACACCATATATTTT
TRBJ2-1	TRBV21-1	.	.	CASSSNEQFF	TGTGCCAGCAGCAGCAATGAGCAGTTCTTC
TRBJ2-3	TRBV5-4	.	.	CASSLDPPDTQYF	TGTGCCAGCAGCTTGGATCCCCCCGATACGCAGTATTTT
TRBJ1-5	TRBV18	.	.	CASSPLNRVIQDQPQHF	TGTGCCAGCTCACCACTAAACAGGGTCATTCAGGATCAGCCCCAGCATTTT
TRBJ2-5	TRBV5-5	.	.	CASSYRHGKETQYF	TGTGCCAGCAGTTACAGACATGGGAAAGAGACCCAGTACTTC
TRBJ1-2	TRBV21-1	.	.	CASSPGTSNYGYTF	TGTGCCAGCAGCCCCGGGACTTCTAACTATGGCTACACCTTC
TRBJ2-1	TRBV19	once	.	CASTSSYNEQFF	TGTGCCAGTACCAGCTCCTACAATGAGCAGTTCTTC
TRBJ2-5	TRBV11-2	.	.	CASSRPSGLLETQYF	TGTGCCAGCAGCCGGCCGTCGGGGTTGTTGGAGACCCAGTACTTC